Below, 28 T cell receptor beta chains from the same sample are listed, as sequenced in a study of cytomegalovirus exposure and HLA in healthy donors (TCRdb year 2017). Library prep was done by the immunoSEQ multiplex PCR assay. For the multiplex PCR, a mixture combining 60 forward primers for TCR Vbeta segments and 13 reverse primers for TCR Jbeta segments was used. The source is immuneACCESS, and TCRdb retained only in-frame sequences with V and J called. Part of the clones is not carried over; for the studies checked, unresolved V genes explain less than half of this, and the remainder is unexplained. The sample table holds under 250,000 clones, of which approximately 83% were seen once. The ten largest clones add up to roughly 10% of the sample. Sequencing was done on a sample of PBMCs. The receptors stem from a woman between 45 and 65 years old in good health and CMV-seropositive.

This rearrangement joins TRBV19 to TRBJ2-3; 9 nucleotides agree with TRBD1. The CDR3 consists of 18 residues. J was trimmed by 6 bases and V by 5 bases; bases with no gene match: 18. In germline, CDR1 is LNHDA, CDR2 SQIVND (reference sequence). The CDR3 DNA reads as TGTGCCAGTAGTCTCCGCCGCCCGGACAGGGGATCATGGGATACGCAGTATTTT. Protein sequence: CASSLRRPDRGSWDTQYF.

The rearrangement joins TRBV30 to TRBJ2-7; D is uncertain. Germline V gene sequence: CDR1 GTSNPN, CDR2 SVGIG (reference sequence). The CDR3 has 14 residues. Trimming cost V 1 base and J 7 bases, with 17 bases left between them. CDR3 loop: CAWSGAPPWREQYF. The CDR3 DNA reads as TGTGCCTGGAGTGGCGCCCCCCCCTGGCGGGAGCAGTACTTC.

The chain links TRBV4-3 to TRBJ2-2, with TRBD1 matching 8 bases. This CDR3 comprises 16 residues. Germline CDR1 LGHNA, CDR2 YSLEER. V trimming: 4 bases; J trimming: 2 bases; junction bases outside the gene matches: 6. In DNA, the CDR3 is TGCGCCAGCAGCCCCACGGACAGGGCTAACACCGGGGAGCTGTTTTTT. It yields the protein CASSPTDRANTGELFF.

The gene calls are TRBV6-1 and TRBJ2-5; 9 bases line up with TRBD2. With 8 bases clipped from V and 2 bases from J, the junction kept 3 bases outside the gene matches. The CDR3 contains 13 residues. Germline V gene sequence: CDR1 MNHNS, CDR2 SASEGT. CDR3 residues: CASQRGAQETQYF. The CDR3 bases are TGTGCCAGCCAGCGGGGGGCGCAAGAGACCCAGTACTTC.

The V call is TRBV6-5, the J call TRBJ2-7; 10 bases are a match to TRBD2. Trimming at V came to 4 bases and at J to 3 bases, leaving 6 bases not matched to a gene. Germline V lookup: CDR1 MNHEY, CDR2 SVGAGI. This CDR3 contains 15 residues. For the CDR3, the DNA is TGTGCCAGCAGTTGGGCTAGCGGGAGAAACTACGAGCAGTACTTC. Translating gives CASSWASGRNYEQYF.

The CDR3 spells CASSPSVAGTGAYEQYF. DNA of the CDR3: TGCGCCAGCAGCCCCAGCGTCGCCGGGACAGGGGCCTACGAGCAGTACTTC. The chain uses TRBV4-3 and TRBJ2-7; 10 bases fit TRBD1. Germline CDR1 and CDR2: LGHNA and YSLEER. J was trimmed by 2 bases and V by 4 bases; bases with no gene match: 11. CDR3 length: 17 residues.

The CDR3 bases are TGTGCCAGCTCACCCTACCGGACAGGTGAGGGCTACACCTTC. Its translation is CASSPYRTGEGYTF. This chain joins TRBV18 and TRBJ1-2, with 7 bases identical to TRBD1. The CDR3 runs to 14 residues. Germline V gene sequence: CDR1 KGHSH, CDR2 LQKENI. V shed 3 bases, J shed 8 bases, and the junction held 9 bases outside the gene matches.

The chain recombines TRBV6-4 with TRBJ2-3; 8 bases are shared with TRBD1. V shed 6 bases and J 5 bases; nucleotides not matched to a gene: 10. Germline values: CDR1 MRHNA, CDR2 SNTAGT. The CDR3 totals 15 residues. The chain's CDR3 is CASSPIRTGLDTQYF. CDR3 DNA sequence: TGTGCCAGCAGCCCAATACGGACAGGGTTAGATACGCAGTATTTT.

The chain has TRBV2 and TRBJ1-1; D ambiguous. Germline assignment: CDR1 SNHLY and CDR2 FYNNEI. CDR3 length equals 14 residues. The V end was cut by 4 bases, the J end by 3 bases, with 12 bases between. For the CDR3, the DNA is TGTGCCAGCAGTGTGGCTAGAGGAGACACTGAAGCTTTCTTT. Protein: CASSVARGDTEAFF. Supplemented by reference TRBV2 and TRBJ1-1, the full variable domain reads EPEVTQTPSHQVTQMGQEVILRCVPISNHLYFYWYRQILGQKVEFLVSFYNNEISEKSEIFDDQFSVERPDGSNFTLKIRSTKLEDSAMYFCASSVARGDTEAFFGQGTRLTVV.

This chain links TRBV19 with TRBJ1-6; perhaps TRBD1 as D (5 bases). The CDR3 covers 18 residues. CDR1 LNHDA and CDR2 SQIVND come from the germline V gene (reference sequence). Between the trimmed V and J ends, which lost 3 bases and 2 bases, there was a span of 17 bases. CDR3: CASSISGGGVTYNSPLHF. Here the CDR3 DNA reads TGTGCCAGTAGTATTTCGGGGGGTGGAGTGACCTATAATTCACCCCTCCACTTT. The complete variable domain, with remaining parts taken from reference TRBV19 and TRBJ1-6, reads DGGITQSPKYLFRKEGQNVTLSCEQNLNHDAMYWYRQDPGQGLRLIYYSQIVNDFQKGDIAEGYSVSREKKESFPLTVTSAQKNPTAFYLCASSISGGGVTYNSPLHFGNGTRLTVT.

This chain uses TRBV6-5 with TRBJ1-1; TRBD1 is a possible D gene (6 bases). Germline V gives CDR1 MNHEY, CDR2 SVGAGI. CDR3 size: 15 residues. V lost 5 bases and J lost 3, with 16 bases in between. In nucleotides, the CDR3 is TGTGCCAGCAGTAAACAGGGAATGGTTGACACTGAAGCTTTCTTT. It codes for CASSKQGMVDTEAFF.

The chain has TRBV2 and TRBJ1-2; possibly TRBD1 for D (5 bases). Germline V gene sequence: CDR1 SNHLY, CDR2 FYNNEI. The CDR3 sequence is 13 residues long. V shed 4 bases and J shed 3 bases, with 9 bases lying between them. The DNA of the CDR3 is TGTGCCAGCAGTGGGGACTTGGACTATGGCTACACCTTC. It is translated as CASSGDLDYGYTF. The variable domain in full, completed from reference TRBV2 and TRBJ1-2, reads EPEVTQTPSHQVTQMGQEVILRCVPISNHLYFYWYRQILGQKVEFLVSFYNNEISEKSEIFDDQFSVERPDGSNFTLKIRSTKLEDSAMYFCASSGDLDYGYTFGSGTRLTVV.

This chain joins TRBV27 and TRBJ2-2, with 11 positions matching TRBD1. The J segment lost 7 bases and the V segment lost 4 bases, leaving 5 bases of the junction unmatched. Germline assignment: CDR1 MNHEY and CDR2 SMNVEV (reference sequence). CDR3 length: 15 residues. CDR3 in DNA: TGTGCCAGCAGTTCGGGACAGGGGGAGATCGGGGAGCTGTTTTTT. The encoded protein is CASSSGQGEIGELFF.

The chain carries TRBV27 and TRBJ1-5; the match to TRBD1 covers 7 bases. CDR1 MNHEY and CDR2 SMNVEV come from the germline V gene (reference sequence). The length of the CDR3 is 13 residues. Trimming cost V 9 bases and J 1 base; bases outside gene matches: 3. This CDR3 reads CASAGQSNQPQHF. The CDR3 region has the DNA TGTGCCAGTGCGGGACAGAGCAATCAGCCCCAGCATTTT.

This clone was detected only a few times. The V gene is TRBV5-1, the J gene TRBJ2-7; D might be TRBD1 (6 bases). This CDR3 contains 14 residues. The germline V gene encodes CDR1 SGHRS and CDR2 YFSETQ. Trimming took off 3 bases at V and 2 bases at J, with 12 bases between the two ends. The CDR3 protein is CASSSRGIPYEQYF. The CDR3 region has the DNA TGCGCCAGCAGCTCCAGGGGAATACCCTACGAGCAGTACTTC.

The V gene is TRBV7-2, the J gene TRBJ2-3; 11 nucleotides match TRBD2. In germline, CDR1 is SGHTA, CDR2 FQGNSA. J was trimmed by 6 bases and V by 0 bases; bases with no gene match: 5. This CDR3 spans 16 amino acids. Written as DNA, the CDR3 is TGTGCCAGCAGCTTAGCGCTAGCGGGGGGCCTTGATACGCAGTATTTT. Protein product: CASSLALAGGLDTQYF.

The chain links TRBV5-1 to TRBJ1-2; 8 bases line up with TRBD1. V shed 2 bases, J shed 7 bases, and the junction held 13 bases outside the gene matches. CDR1 is SGHRS and CDR2 is YFSETQ in the germline V gene. The CDR3 runs to 16 residues. The CDR3 DNA is TGCGCCAGCAGCTTATTACCCCTCCAGGACAGGGCTGGCTACACCTTC. Translated: CASSLLPLQDRAGYTF.

V and J are TRBV30 and TRBJ1-1; the D is unclear. Germline V lookup: CDR1 GTSNPN, CDR2 SVGIG (reference sequence). The CDR3 extends over 13 amino acids. V shed 3 bases and J shed 0 bases, with 8 bases lying between them. CDR3 residues: CAWSPTMNTEAFF. The CDR3 nucleotides are TGTGCCTGGAGCCCCACAATGAACACTGAAGCTTTCTTT.

The V gene is TRBV10-3, the J gene TRBJ1-1; TRBD1 might be the D (6 bases). Germline CDR1 reads ENHRY; CDR2 reads SYGVKD. The CDR3 extends over 12 amino acids. Between the trimmed V and J ends, which lost 2 bases and 10 bases, there was a span of 11 bases. The CDR3: CAISEVEGGAFF. CDR3 sequence (DNA): TGTGCCATCAGTGAGGTGGAAGGGGGAGCTTTCTTT.

This clone was seen a single time. The rearrangement links TRBV5-1 to TRBJ2-3; possible D gene TRBD1, 9 bases. The length of the CDR3 is 15 residues. V was cut by 4 bases and J by 5 bases, with 17 bases left in between. Germline V lookup: CDR1 SGHRS, CDR2 YFSETQ. The CDR3 DNA reads TGCGCCAGCAGCCCGGGGGGGACAGGGTTAGATACGCAGTATTTT. Residues: CASSPGGTGLDTQYF.

In its sample, this clone was seen once. V gene TRBV30 combines with J gene TRBJ2-2; D gene unclear. Germline V CDR1 and CDR2: GTSNPN, SVGIG (reference sequence). V was clipped by 4 bases and J by 7 bases, with 16 bases between them. The CDR3 extends over 14 amino acids. Written as DNA, the CDR3 is TGTGCCTGGAACTCTCGGCCGGAGAACGGGGAGCTGTTTTTT. This sequence encodes CAWNSRPENGELFF.

V gene TRBV10-3 combines with J gene TRBJ1-4, with 7 positions matching TRBD1. V trimming: 6 bases; J trimming: 4 bases; junction bases outside the gene matches: 8. CDR3 size: 15 residues. Germline loops: CDR1 ENHRY, CDR2 SYGVKD. CDR3 in amino acids: CAIRDTGTDNEKLFF. The CDR3 DNA reads as TGTGCCATCAGGGACACCGGGACAGATAATGAAAAACTGTTTTTT.

V gene TRBV30 combines with J gene TRBJ1-1; D is uncertain. Germline CDR1 and CDR2: GTSNPN and SVGIG (reference sequence). Trimming stripped 4 bases from V and 3 bases from J, with 15 bases between. The CDR3 is made up of 14 amino acids. The CDR3 loop is CAWNAGDGDTEAFF. Here the CDR3 DNA reads TGTGCCTGGAATGCCGGGGATGGCGACACTGAAGCTTTCTTT.

Comments on this clone: Other DNA sequences in the sample encode the same CDR3. The chain combines TRBV7-2 with TRBJ1-6; 9 nucleotides match TRBD1. The CDR3 sequence is 14 residues long. Losses at the gene ends were 5 bases for V and 14 bases for J; bases not matched to a gene: 10. Germline V gene lookup returns CDR1 SGHTA and CDR2 FQGNSA. The DNA for the CDR3 is TGTGCCAGCAGCCCGGACAGGGGTAAAATTTCCCTCCACTTT. This encodes CASSPDRGKISLHF.

V and J are TRBV7-2 and TRBJ1-1, with 7 bases that match TRBD1. The CDR3 spans 14 residues. Germline CDR1 SGHTA, CDR2 FQGNSA. J was trimmed by 3 bases and V by 5 bases; bases with no gene match: 6. The CDR3 DNA sequence: TGTGCCAGCAGCAGAAACAGGGGAGACACTGAAGCTTTCTTT. It encodes CASSRNRGDTEAFF.

The chain couples TRBV7-8 to TRBJ1-2; D perhaps matches TRBD1 (6 bases). Trimming shortened V by 1 base and J by 1 base, and 10 bases separated the two germline ends. Per germline, CDR1 SGHVS and CDR2 FQNEAQ. The CDR3 contains 15 residues. CDR3: CASSLVQGINYGYTF. The CDR3 nucleotides read TGTGCCAGCAGCTTAGTACAGGGCATTAACTATGGCTACACCTTC.

This clone appeared once. V and J are TRBV7-8 and TRBJ1-1; possible D gene TRBD1, 6 bases. CDR1 and CDR2 (germline): SGHVS, FQNEAQ. Between the trimmed V and J ends, which lost 0 bases and 0 bases, there was a span of 8 bases. The CDR3 has 15 amino acids. CDR3: CASSLATGLNTEAFF. CDR3 coding DNA: TGTGCCAGCAGCTTAGCAACAGGGCTGAACACTGAAGCTTTCTTT.

This chain links TRBV6-6 with TRBJ2-3; 8 nucleotides match TRBD2. Germline V gene lookup returns CDR1 MNHNY and CDR2 SVGAGI (reference sequence). This CDR3 is 16 amino acids long. J gave up 3 bases and V 7 bases, and 12 bases lay outside the gene matches. CDR3 DNA sequence: TGTGCCAGCACTCGACCGGGGGGGCGCACGACAGATACGCAGTATTTT. The encoded protein is CASTRPGGRTTDTQYF.